What follows is one TCR beta chain and its context. Authors' processing steps: Estimated nucleated cell counts came from reference gene primer amplification. TCRdb keeps only in-frame clones here, not all; method: immunoSEQ multiplex PCR. For V, J and clone size, that table is used; D and trimming come from the DNA. The sample lists about 190,000 clones, about nine tenths occurring once. The CDR3 loop spans 16 amino acids. Germline-derived CDR1 and CDR2 are MNHEY and SMNVEV (reference sequence). Deletions cut 5 bases from V and 10 bases from J, with 21 bases between. The data originate from a study of blood T cell repertoires in COVID-19. Study information: COVID-19 samples collected from the United States, Italy and Spain covered acute and convalescent phases. PBMCs, B-cell-depleted T cells, or T cells provided the cDNA or gDNA that made up the material.

Material: peripheral blood. This sequence originates from a man aged 25-45 years with acute or convalescent COVID-19. The chain joins TRBV27 to TRBJ1-6; D is unclear. The CDR3 reads CASSDLKNNLKSPLHF. CDR3 DNA sequence: TGTGCCAGCAGTGACTTGAAGAACAACCTAAAATCACCCCTCCACTTT.